The 25 T cell receptor beta chains below were found in one sample sequenced in a study of shared clonotypes between healthy human individuals. Profiling relied on immunoSEQ multiplex PCR, and the TCRdb table lists in-frame clones only, not all of them. The data hold around 990,000 clones, with roughly 80% observed a single time. Sequenced material: memory CD4+ T cells from PBMCs. The subset denotes: CD45RA-negative fraction. The receptors originated from a man aged 18 to 30 in good health. Some clones in this sample may be carry-over from other donors' samples.

The V and J genes are TRBV6-6 and TRBJ1-5; perhaps TRBD1 as D (5 bases). Per the germline V gene, CDR1 is MNHNY and CDR2 is SVGAGI (reference sequence). The CDR3 consists of 13 residues. The V end lost 5 bases, the J end lost 6 bases, and 11 bases lay between the germline ends. The CDR3 protein is CASSLREAQPQHF. The CDR3 DNA reads as TGTGCCAGCAGTCTCAGGGAGGCTCAGCCCCAGCATTTT.

The chain couples TRBV20-1 to TRBJ2-7; D is ambiguous. The CDR3 length is 11 residues. From germline, CDR1 is DFQATT and CDR2 SNEGSKA (reference sequence). The V gene lost 7 bases and the J gene lost 0 bases, with 7 bases spanning the gap. The CDR3 region has the DNA TGCAGTGGGGCACACTCCTACGAGCAGTACTTC. The encoded protein is CSGAHSYEQYF.

The chain combines TRBV9 with TRBJ1-1, with 7 positions matching TRBD1. CDR3 length: 15 amino acids. CDR1 is SGDLS and CDR2 is YYNGEE in the germline V gene. V was pared by 4 bases and J by 2 bases, with 8 bases of the junction left unmatched. For the CDR3, the DNA is TGTGCCAGCAGCCAGCGGGACAGAGGTAACACTGAAGCTTTCTTT. Protein sequence: CASSQRDRGNTEAFF.

The J gene is TRBJ2-5, the V gene TRBV4-2, with TRBD1 matching 9 bases. The CDR3 sequence is 13 residues long. Germline V lookup: CDR1 LGHNA, CDR2 YNFKEQ. The ends lost 0 bases at V and 8 bases at J; junction bases unmatched: 1. CDR3 coding DNA: TGTGCCAGCAGCCAAGAGGACAGGGGTACCCAGTACTTC. As protein: CASSQEDRGTQYF.

About this clone: The junction does not match germline at one end; this may be a read error. This chain uses TRBV7-2 with TRBJ1-2; D is unclear. The CDR3 runs to 11 residues. From germline, CDR1 is SGHTA and CDR2 FQGNSA. The CDR3 nucleotides are TGTGCCAGCAACTTAGACGGTGGCTACACCTTC. This gives the protein CASNLDGGYTF.

This chain connects TRBV5-8 to TRBJ1-3, with unresolved D. V was shortened by 2 bases and J by 4 bases, with 16 bases between the two germline ends. Germline CDR1 reads SGHTS; CDR2 reads YDEGEE. The CDR3 runs to 16 residues. The chain's CDR3 is CASSFFLLSGGNTIYF. The CDR3 DNA follows: TGTGCCAGCAGCTTTTTTCTCCTGTCGGGAGGAAACACCATATATTTT.

The genes are TRBV23-1 and TRBJ1-1, with unresolved D. TRBV23-1 is flagged as an ORF with uncertain function. This CDR3 spans 11 amino acids. Trimming left V 7 bases short and J 4 bases short, with 7 bases between. CDR3 region: CASTVGTEAFF. CDR3 nucleotide sequence: TGCGCCAGCACCGTTGGCACTGAAGCTTTCTTT.

This rearrangement joins TRBV4-3 to TRBJ2-7; D unclear. CDR1 is LGHNA, CDR2 YSLEER, per germline. V was trimmed by 0 bases and J by 1 base, leaving 7 bases between them. The CDR3 is 14 residues long. The CDR3 DNA follows: TGCGCCAGCAGCCAAGAAAGCGCGTCCTACGAGCAGTACTTC. Amino acid sequence: CASSQESASYEQYF.

The CDR3 protein is CASSHPRGNYGYTF. The CDR3 DNA is TGTGCCAGCAGCCACCCCAGGGGGAACTATGGCTACACCTTC. The V gene is TRBV11-2, the J gene TRBJ1-2; 7 bases align to TRBD1. Per germline, CDR1 SGHAT and CDR2 FQNNGV. This CDR3 has 14 amino acids. The junction had 5 bases not matched to a gene; V was cut back by 5 bases and J by 2 bases.

This clone was counted at least ten times. The chain joins TRBV5-6 to TRBJ2-3, with TRBD1 matching over 7 bases. This CDR3 region has 14 residues. Trimming cost V 2 bases and J 4 bases; bases outside gene matches: 4. Germline V gene lookup returns CDR1 SGHDT and CDR2 YYEEEE. The CDR3 sequence: CASSFDRAADTQYF. The DNA of the CDR3 is TGTGCCAGCAGCTTTGACAGGGCCGCAGATACGCAGTATTTT.

The chain recombines TRBV5-1 with TRBJ1-1; D not resolved. V lost 0 bases and J lost 0, with 6 bases in between. Germline lookup yields CDR1 SGHRS and CDR2 YFSETQ. The CDR3 runs 14 residues. The CDR3 region has the DNA TGCGCCAGCAGCTTGGTAGGCGTGAACACTGAAGCTTTCTTT. It specifies CASSLVGVNTEAFF. The full variable domain, in which reference TRBV5-1 and TRBJ1-1 provide the parts outside the CDR3, is KAGVTQTPRYLIKTRGQQVTLSCSPISGHRSVSWYQQTPGQGLQFLFEYFSETQRNKGNFPGRFSGRQFSNSRSEMNVSTLELGDSALYLCASSLVGVNTEAFFGQGTRLTVV.

The V call is TRBV18, the J call TRBJ2-7, with TRBD1 matching 10 bases. Germline loops: CDR1 KGHSH, CDR2 LQKENI. The CDR3 is 14 residues long. V lost 4 bases, J lost 3 bases, and 3 bases stayed unmatched. This CDR3 reads CASSQGTGDYEQYF. Here the CDR3 DNA reads TGTGCCAGCTCACAGGGGACAGGGGACTACGAGCAGTACTTC.

This clone occurred once. V gene TRBV2 combines with J gene TRBJ1-3; perhaps TRBD1 as D (5 bases). The germline V and J ends were trimmed by 1 base and 0 bases, with 13 bases remaining between them. This CDR3 is 17 amino acids long. CDR1 and CDR2 (germline): SNHLY, FYNNEI. CDR3 in amino acids: CASSEVPGTYSGNTIYF. DNA for the CDR3: TGTGCCAGCAGTGAAGTGCCGGGGACTTACTCTGGAAACACCATATATTTT.

This chain links TRBV5-3 with TRBJ1-4, with D possibly matching TRBD1 (6 bases). TRBV5-3 is known as an ORF, though its function is uncertain. V was shortened by 4 bases and J by 4 bases, with 17 bases between the two germline ends. The CDR3 is 16 residues long. The chain's CDR3 is CARSAADSELNEKLFF. CDR3 coding DNA: TGTGCCAGAAGCGCGGCGGACAGCGAGCTTAATGAAAAACTGTTTTTT.

In its sample, this clone was seen once. The chain has TRBV6-6 and TRBJ1-1, with D possibly TRBD1 on 5 matching bases. CDR3 length: 14 amino acids. The germline gives CDR1 MNHNY, CDR2 SVGAGI (reference sequence). V was shortened by 3 bases and J by 0 bases, with 8 bases between the two germline ends. CDR3 sequence (DNA): TGTGCCAGCAGTTATGGACATGTGAACACTGAAGCTTTCTTT. It codes for CASSYGHVNTEAFF.

The chain carries TRBV9 and TRBJ2-2, with D possibly called TRBD1 or TRBD2 (5 bases each). CDR1 and CDR2 from the germline V gene are SGDLS and YYNGEE. The V end lost 2 bases, the J end lost 6 bases, and 17 bases lay between the germline ends. The CDR3 length is 16 residues. CDR3 residues: CASSVGGPGSSGELFF. CDR3 sequence (DNA): TGTGCCAGCAGCGTGGGTGGGCCAGGGAGTTCCGGGGAGCTGTTTTTT.

The rearrangement links TRBV20-1 to TRBJ2-3; a possible D gene is TRBD2 (6 bases). The CDR3 extends over 11 amino acids. V lost 8 bases and J 8 bases, leaving 14 bases between the germline ends. CDR1 is DFQATT and CDR2 is SNEGSKA in the germline V gene (reference sequence). CDR3 DNA: TGCAGTCCGGGGTTGCGGGGTACGCAGTATTTT. Encoded protein: CSPGLRGTQYF.

In its sample, this clone was seen many times. The genes are TRBV30 and TRBJ2-5; D assignment may be TRBD1 or TRBD2 (5 bases each). Germline V lookup: CDR1 GTSNPN, CDR2 SVGIG (reference sequence). CDR3 length equals 14 residues. The ends were cut back, 1 base at V and 1 base at J, with 10 bases in the middle. The CDR3 spells CAWSGGNPQETQYF. CDR3 nucleotides: TGTGCCTGGAGTGGGGGGAACCCCCAAGAGACCCAGTACTTC.

The chain carries TRBV5-6 and TRBJ1-5, with D tentatively TRBD1 (5 bases). CDR3 size: 18 residues. From germline, CDR1 is SGHDT and CDR2 YYEEEE. V lost 0 bases and J 2 bases, leaving 18 bases between the germline ends. CDR3 bases: TGTGCCAGCAGCTTGGCAAGGGGCGCGAATAAGGGCAATCAGCCCCAGCATTTT. Translating it yields CASSLARGANKGNQPQHF.

The chain recombines TRBV19 with TRBJ2-7, with 7 bases aligning to TRBD1. The germline V gene has CDR1 LNHDA and CDR2 SQIVND (reference sequence). This CDR3 spans 15 amino acids. Trimming cost V 5 bases and J 3 bases; bases outside gene matches: 10. This chain's CDR3 is CASSLLGQDVYEQYF. The CDR3 bases are TGTGCCAGTAGTCTTCTAGGACAGGATGTCTACGAGCAGTACTTC.

The chain links TRBV14 to TRBJ1-1, with D maybe TRBD1 (5 bases). The V gene lost 2 bases and the J gene lost 2 bases, with 15 bases spanning the gap. Per the germline V gene, CDR1 is SGHDN and CDR2 is FVKESK. The CDR3 has 16 amino acids. In nucleotides, the CDR3 is TGTGCCAGCAGCCAATGGTCGGGGACGGCCAACACTGAAGCTTTCTTT. As protein: CASSQWSGTANTEAFF. The full variable domain, in which reference TRBV14 and TRBJ1-1 provide the parts outside the CDR3, is EAGVTQFPSHSVIEKGQTVTLRCDPISGHDNLYWYRRVMGKEIKFLLHFVKESKQDESGMPNNRFLAERTGGTYSTLKVQPAELEDSGVYFCASSQWSGTANTEAFFGQGTRLTVV.

The genes are TRBV7-2 and TRBJ2-7, with D unclear. The V gene lost 5 bases and the J gene lost 9 bases, with 23 bases spanning the gap. The CDR3 totals 15 residues. Looked up from germline, CDR1 is SGHTA and CDR2 is FQGNSA. The CDR3, as DNA: TGTGCCAGCAGCCCGTTTGGAGCAAACTACGAGCGGCAGTACTTC. Translating it yields CASSPFGANYERQYF.

This clone appeared many times. This rearrangement joins TRBV4-2 to TRBJ1-5; unclear D gene. Germline assignment: CDR1 LGHNA and CDR2 YNFKEQ. Trimming left V 0 bases short and J 4 bases short, with 10 bases between. The CDR3 is made up of 15 amino acids. The CDR3: CASSQEPQPNQPQHF. The DNA of the CDR3 is TGTGCCAGCAGCCAAGAACCACAGCCGAATCAGCCCCAGCATTTT.

At least ten counts were recorded for this clone. The chain joins TRBV5-4 to TRBJ2-4, with D tentatively TRBD1 or TRBD2 (6 bases each). Germline V CDR1 and CDR2: SGHNT, YYREEE (reference sequence). The CDR3 extends over 13 amino acids. V was cut by 9 bases and J by 8 bases, with 18 bases left in between. As DNA, the CDR3 is TGTGCCACCTCCATTAACAGGGAGGACATTCAGTACTTC. Translating it yields CATSINREDIQYF.

This clone was recorded at least ten times. The gene calls are TRBV4-3 and TRBJ1-3; D is undetermined. The germline V gene encodes CDR1 LGHNA and CDR2 YSLEER. V was clipped by 4 bases and J by 0 bases, with 13 bases between them. CDR3 length: 16 residues. In DNA form, the CDR3 reads TGCGCCAGCAGCCTTCAGGCTAGGAGCTCTGGAAACACCATATATTTT. It encodes CASSLQARSSGNTIYF.